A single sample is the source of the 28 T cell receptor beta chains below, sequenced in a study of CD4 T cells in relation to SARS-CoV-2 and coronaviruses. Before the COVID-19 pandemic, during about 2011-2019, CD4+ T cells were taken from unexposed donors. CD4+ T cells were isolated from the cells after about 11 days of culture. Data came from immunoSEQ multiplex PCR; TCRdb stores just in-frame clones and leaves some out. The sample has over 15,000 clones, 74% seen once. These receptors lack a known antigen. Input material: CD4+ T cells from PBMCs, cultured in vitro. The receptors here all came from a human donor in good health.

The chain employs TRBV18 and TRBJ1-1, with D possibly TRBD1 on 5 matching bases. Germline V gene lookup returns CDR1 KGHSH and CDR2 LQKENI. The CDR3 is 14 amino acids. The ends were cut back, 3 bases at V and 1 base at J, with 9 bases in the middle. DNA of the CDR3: TGTGCCAGCTCACCGGGACCGAGGAACACTGAAGCTTTCTTT. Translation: CASSPGPRNTEAFF.

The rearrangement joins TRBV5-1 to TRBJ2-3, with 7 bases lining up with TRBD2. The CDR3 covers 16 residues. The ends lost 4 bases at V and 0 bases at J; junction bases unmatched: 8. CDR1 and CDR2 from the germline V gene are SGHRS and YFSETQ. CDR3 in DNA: TGCGCCAGCAGCCCAGCGGGACTCCGAAGCACAGATACGCAGTATTTT. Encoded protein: CASSPAGLRSTDTQYF.

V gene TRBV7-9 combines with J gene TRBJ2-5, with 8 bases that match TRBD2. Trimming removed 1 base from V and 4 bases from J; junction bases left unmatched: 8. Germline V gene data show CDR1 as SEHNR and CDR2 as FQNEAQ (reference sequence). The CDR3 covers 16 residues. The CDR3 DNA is TGTGCCAGCAGCTTAGGGGGACTAGTGGGGACAGAGACCCAGTACTTC. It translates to CASSLGGLVGTETQYF.

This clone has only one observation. The CDR3 loop reads CASRLSGDGQPQHF. Here the CDR3 DNA reads TGTGCCAGTAGGCTTTCGGGGGATGGTCAGCCCCAGCATTTT. The chain recombines TRBV19 with TRBJ1-5; TRBD1 might be the D (5 bases). The ends were cut back, 6 bases at V and 6 bases at J, with 15 bases in the middle. The germline CDR1 and CDR2 sequences are LNHDA and SQIVND (reference sequence). The CDR3 spans 14 residues.

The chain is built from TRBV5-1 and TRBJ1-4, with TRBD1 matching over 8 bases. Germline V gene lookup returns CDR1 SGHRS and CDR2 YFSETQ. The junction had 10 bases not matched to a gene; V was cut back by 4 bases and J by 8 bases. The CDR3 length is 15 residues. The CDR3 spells CASSPTTGVNEKLFF. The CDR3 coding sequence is TGCGCCAGCAGCCCCACGACAGGGGTTAACGAAAAACTGTTTTTT.

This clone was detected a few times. CDR3 sequence: CASSPQPEGYTF. The CDR3, as DNA: TGTGCCAGCTCGCCCCAACCTGAAGGCTACACCTTC. V usage is TRBV18 and J usage is TRBJ1-2; D ambiguous. The CDR3 is 12 residues long. The germline V and J ends were trimmed by 6 bases and 8 bases, with 13 bases remaining between them. Germline V gene sequence: CDR1 KGHSH, CDR2 LQKENI. Full variable domain (missing parts from reference TRBV18 and TRBJ1-2): NAGVMQNPRHLVRRRGQEARLRCSPMKGHSHVYWYRQLPEEGLKFMVYLQKENIIDESGMPKERFSAEFPKEGPSILRIQQVVRGDSAAYFCASSPQPEGYTFGSGTRLTVV.

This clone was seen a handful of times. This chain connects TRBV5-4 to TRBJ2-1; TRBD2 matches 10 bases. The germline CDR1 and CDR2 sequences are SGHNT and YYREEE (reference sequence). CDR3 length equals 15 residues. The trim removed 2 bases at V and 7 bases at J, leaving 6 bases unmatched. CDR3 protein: CASSFPAGGGNEQFF. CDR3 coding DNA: TGTGCCAGCAGCTTCCCAGCGGGAGGGGGGAATGAGCAGTTCTTC.

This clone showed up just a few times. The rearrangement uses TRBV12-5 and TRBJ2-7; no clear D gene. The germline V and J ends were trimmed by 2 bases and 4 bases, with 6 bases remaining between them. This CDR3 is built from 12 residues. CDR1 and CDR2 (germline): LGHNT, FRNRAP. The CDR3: CASGLYLYEQYF. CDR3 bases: TGTGCTAGTGGTTTGTACCTATACGAGCAGTACTTC. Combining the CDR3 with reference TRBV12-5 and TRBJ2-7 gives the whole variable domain DARVTQTPRHKVTEMGQEVTMRCQPILGHNTVFWYRQTMMQGLELLAYFRNRAPLDDSGMPKDRFSAEMPDATLATLKIQPSEPRDSAVYFCASGLYLYEQYFGPGTRLTVT.

In DNA, the CDR3 is TGTGCCAGCAGCTTACAACAACAGGGTCTCCAAGAGACCCAGTACTTC. It is translated as CASSLQQQGLQETQYF. The rearrangement uses TRBV5-6 and TRBJ2-5; a weak D match, TRBD1 (6 bases). Germline CDR1 SGHDT, CDR2 YYEEEE. CDR3 length: 16 residues. Trimming shortened V by 2 bases and J by 1 base, and 15 bases separated the two germline ends.

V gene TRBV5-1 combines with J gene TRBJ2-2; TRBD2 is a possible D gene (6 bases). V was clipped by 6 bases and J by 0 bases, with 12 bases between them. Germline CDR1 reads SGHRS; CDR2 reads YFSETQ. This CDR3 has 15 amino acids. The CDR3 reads CASNAGKTNTGELFF. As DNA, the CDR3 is TGCGCCAGCAACGCGGGAAAAACGAACACCGGGGAGCTGTTTTTT.

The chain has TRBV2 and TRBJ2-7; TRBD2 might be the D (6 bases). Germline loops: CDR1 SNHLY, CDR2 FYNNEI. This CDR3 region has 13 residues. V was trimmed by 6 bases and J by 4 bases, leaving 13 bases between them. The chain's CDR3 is CASRTEGRYEQYF. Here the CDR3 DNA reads TGTGCCAGCAGGACGGAGGGCCGGTACGAGCAGTACTTC.

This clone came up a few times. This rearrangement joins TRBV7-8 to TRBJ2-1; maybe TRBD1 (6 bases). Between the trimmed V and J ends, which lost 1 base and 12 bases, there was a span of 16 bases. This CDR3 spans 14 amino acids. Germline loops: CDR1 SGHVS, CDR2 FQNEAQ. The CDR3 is CASSLDRGNRVQFF. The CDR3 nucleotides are TGTGCCAGCAGCTTAGATAGGGGCAACAGGGTGCAGTTCTTC.

CDR3 coding DNA: TGTGCCAGCAGCTTGGTGAGGGGGTTCAAAAACATTCAGTACTTC. This translates into CASSLVRGFKNIQYF. V usage is TRBV5-6 and J usage is TRBJ2-4; D might be TRBD1 (6 bases). Trimming removed 0 bases from V and 3 bases from J, with 10 bases in between. CDR1 is SGHDT, CDR2 YYEEEE, per germline. The CDR3 totals 15 residues.

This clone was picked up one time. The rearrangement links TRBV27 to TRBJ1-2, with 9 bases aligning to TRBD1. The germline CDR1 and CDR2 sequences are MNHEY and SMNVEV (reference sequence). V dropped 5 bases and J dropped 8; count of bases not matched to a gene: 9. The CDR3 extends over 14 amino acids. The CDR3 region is CASSESQGARGYTF. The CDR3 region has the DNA TGTGCCAGCAGTGAGTCACAGGGGGCACGAGGCTACACCTTC.

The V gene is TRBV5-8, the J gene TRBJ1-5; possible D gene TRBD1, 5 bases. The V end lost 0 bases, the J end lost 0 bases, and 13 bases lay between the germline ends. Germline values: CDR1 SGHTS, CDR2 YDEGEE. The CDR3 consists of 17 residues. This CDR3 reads CASSLATTADSNQPQHF. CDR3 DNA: TGTGCCAGCAGCTTGGCAACGACAGCAGATAGCAATCAGCCCCAGCATTTT.

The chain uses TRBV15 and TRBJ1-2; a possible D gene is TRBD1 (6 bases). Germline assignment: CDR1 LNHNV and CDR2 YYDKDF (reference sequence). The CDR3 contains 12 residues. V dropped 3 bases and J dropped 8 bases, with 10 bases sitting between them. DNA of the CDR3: TGTGCCACCAGCAGGGACAGCCAGGGCTACACCTTC. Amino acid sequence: CATSRDSQGYTF.

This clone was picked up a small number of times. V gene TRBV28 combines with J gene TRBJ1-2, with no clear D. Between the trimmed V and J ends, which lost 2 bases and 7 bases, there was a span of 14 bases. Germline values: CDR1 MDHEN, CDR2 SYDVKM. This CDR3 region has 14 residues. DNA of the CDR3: TGTGCCAGCAGTTTACTCAAAAGAACGTCTGGCTACACCTTC. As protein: CASSLLKRTSGYTF.

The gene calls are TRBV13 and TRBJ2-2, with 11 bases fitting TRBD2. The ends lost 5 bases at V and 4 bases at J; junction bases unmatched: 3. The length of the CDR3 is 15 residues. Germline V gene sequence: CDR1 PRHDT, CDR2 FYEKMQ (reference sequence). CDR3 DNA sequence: TGTGCCAGCAGCCTCCTAGCGGGAGGCACCGGGGAGCTGTTTTTT. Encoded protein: CASSLLAGGTGELFF.

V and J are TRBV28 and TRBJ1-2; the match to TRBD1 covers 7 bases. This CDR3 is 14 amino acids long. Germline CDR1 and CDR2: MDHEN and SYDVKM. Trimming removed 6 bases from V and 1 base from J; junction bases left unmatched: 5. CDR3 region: CASSQGTDNYGYTF. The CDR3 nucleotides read TGTGCCAGCAGCCAAGGGACAGATAACTATGGCTACACCTTC.

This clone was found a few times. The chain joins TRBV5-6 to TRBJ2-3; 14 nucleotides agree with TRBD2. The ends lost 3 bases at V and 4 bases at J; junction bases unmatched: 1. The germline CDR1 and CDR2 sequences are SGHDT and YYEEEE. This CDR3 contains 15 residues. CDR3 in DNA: TGTGCCAGCAGCTGGACTAGCGGGAGGCCAGATACGCAGTATTTT. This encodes CASSWTSGRPDTQYF.

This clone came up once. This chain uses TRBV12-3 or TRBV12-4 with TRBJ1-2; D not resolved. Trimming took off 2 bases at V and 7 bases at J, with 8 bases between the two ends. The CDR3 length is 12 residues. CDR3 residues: CASSLSRSGYTF. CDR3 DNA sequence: TGTGCCAGCAGTTTAAGCAGGAGTGGCTACACCTTC.

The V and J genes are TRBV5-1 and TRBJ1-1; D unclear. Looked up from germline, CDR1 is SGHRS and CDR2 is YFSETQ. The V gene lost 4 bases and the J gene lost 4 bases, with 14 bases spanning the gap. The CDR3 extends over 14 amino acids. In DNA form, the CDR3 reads TGCGCCAGCAGCGCAACGACGGCGGCCACTGAAGCTTTCTTT. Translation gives CASSATTAATEAFF.

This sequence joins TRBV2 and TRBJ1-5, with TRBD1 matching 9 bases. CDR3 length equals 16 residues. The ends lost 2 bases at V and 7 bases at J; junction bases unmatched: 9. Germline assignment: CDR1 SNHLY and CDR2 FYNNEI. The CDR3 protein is CASSEQGQGSTQPQHF. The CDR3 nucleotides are TGTGCCAGCAGTGAACAGGGACAGGGCTCGACGCAGCCCCAGCATTTT. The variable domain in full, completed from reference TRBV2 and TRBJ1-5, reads EPEVTQTPSHQVTQMGQEVILRCVPISNHLYFYWYRQILGQKVEFLVSFYNNEISEKSEIFDDQFSVERPDGSNFTLKIRSTKLEDSAMYFCASSEQGQGSTQPQHFGDGTRLSIL.

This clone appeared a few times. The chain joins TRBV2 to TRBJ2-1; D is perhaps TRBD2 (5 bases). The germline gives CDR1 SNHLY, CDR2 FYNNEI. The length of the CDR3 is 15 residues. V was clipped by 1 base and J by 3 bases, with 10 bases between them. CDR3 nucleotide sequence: TGTGCCAGCAGTGAAGGGAGTAGCGACTACAATGAGCAGTTCTTC. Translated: CASSEGSSDYNEQFF. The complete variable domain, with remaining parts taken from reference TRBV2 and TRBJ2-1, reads EPEVTQTPSHQVTQMGQEVILRCVPISNHLYFYWYRQILGQKVEFLVSFYNNEISEKSEIFDDQFSVERPDGSNFTLKIRSTKLEDSAMYFCASSEGSSDYNEQFFGPGTRLTVL.

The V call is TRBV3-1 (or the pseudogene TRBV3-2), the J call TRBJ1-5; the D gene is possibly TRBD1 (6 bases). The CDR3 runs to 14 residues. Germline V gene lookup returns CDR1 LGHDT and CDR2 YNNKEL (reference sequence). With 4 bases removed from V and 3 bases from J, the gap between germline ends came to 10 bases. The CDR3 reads CASSLGQYNQPQHF. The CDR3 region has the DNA TGTGCCAGCAGCCTAGGACAGTACAATCAGCCCCAGCATTTT.

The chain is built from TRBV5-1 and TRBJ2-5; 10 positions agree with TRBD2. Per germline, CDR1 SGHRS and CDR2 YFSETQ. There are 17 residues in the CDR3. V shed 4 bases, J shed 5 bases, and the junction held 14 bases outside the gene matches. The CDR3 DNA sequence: TGCGCCAGCAGCCCGACAGCGGGAGGGCCGTCGGGCGAGACCCAGTACTTC. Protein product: CASSPTAGGPSGETQYF. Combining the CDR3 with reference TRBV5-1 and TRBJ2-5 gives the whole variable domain KAGVTQTPRYLIKTRGQQVTLSCSPISGHRSVSWYQQTPGQGLQFLFEYFSETQRNKGNFPGRFSGRQFSNSRSEMNVSTLELGDSALYLCASSPTAGGPSGETQYFGPGTRLLVL.

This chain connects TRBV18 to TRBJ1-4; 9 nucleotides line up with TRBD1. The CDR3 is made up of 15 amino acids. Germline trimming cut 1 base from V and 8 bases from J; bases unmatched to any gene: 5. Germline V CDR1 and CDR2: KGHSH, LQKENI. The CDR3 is CASSPLQGAEEKLFF. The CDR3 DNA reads TGTGCCAGCTCACCACTACAGGGGGCGGAAGAAAAACTGTTTTTT.

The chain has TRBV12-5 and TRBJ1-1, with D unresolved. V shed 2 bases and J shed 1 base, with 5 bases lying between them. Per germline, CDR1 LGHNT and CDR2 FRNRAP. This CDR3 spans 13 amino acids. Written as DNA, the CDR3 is TGTGCTAGTGGTTTGCGGGGGAACACTGAAGCTTTCTTT. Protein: CASGLRGNTEAFF.